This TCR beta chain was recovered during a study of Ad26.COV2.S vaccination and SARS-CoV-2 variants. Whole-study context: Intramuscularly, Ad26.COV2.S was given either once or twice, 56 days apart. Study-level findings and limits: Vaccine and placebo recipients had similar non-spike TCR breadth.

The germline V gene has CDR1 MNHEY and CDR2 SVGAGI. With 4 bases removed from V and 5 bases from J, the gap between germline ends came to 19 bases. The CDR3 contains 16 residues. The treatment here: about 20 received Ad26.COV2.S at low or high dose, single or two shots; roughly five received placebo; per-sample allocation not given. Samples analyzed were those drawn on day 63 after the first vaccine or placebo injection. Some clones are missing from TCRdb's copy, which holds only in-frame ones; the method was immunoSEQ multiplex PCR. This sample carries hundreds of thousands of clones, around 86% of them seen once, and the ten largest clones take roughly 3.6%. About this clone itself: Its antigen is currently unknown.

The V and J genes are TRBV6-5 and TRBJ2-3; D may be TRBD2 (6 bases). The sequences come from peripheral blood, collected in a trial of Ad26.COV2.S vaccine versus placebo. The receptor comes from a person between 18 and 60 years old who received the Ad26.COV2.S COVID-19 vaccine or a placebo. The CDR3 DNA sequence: TGTGCCAGCAGTTTCTCCCACGGGACTGCCAAAGATACGCAGTATTTT. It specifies CASSFSHGTAKDTQYF.